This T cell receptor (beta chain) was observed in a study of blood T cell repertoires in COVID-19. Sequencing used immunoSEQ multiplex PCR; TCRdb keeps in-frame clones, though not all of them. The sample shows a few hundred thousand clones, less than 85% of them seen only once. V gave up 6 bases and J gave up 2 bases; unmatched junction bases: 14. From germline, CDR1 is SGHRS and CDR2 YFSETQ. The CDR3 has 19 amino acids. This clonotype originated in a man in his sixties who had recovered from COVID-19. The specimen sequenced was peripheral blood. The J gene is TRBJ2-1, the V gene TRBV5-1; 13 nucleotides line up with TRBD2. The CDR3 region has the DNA TGCGCCAGCAATGAGGCGCCACTAGCGGGAGGGCTCCCCTACAATGAGCAGTTCTTC. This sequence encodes CASNEAPLAGGLPYNEQFF.